This TCR beta chain was documented in a study of blood T cell repertoires in COVID-19 (dated by TCRdb to the early 2020s). Regarding the research as a whole: The collaborator samples originated in the United States, Italy and Spain and spanned the acute and convalescent phases of COVID-19. The material from the prospective study consisted of cDNA or gDNA derived from T cells, B-cell-depleted T cells, or PBMCs. Deeply sampled blood TCRbeta repertoires from subjects exposed to, actively infected with, or recovered from COVID-19 were included in the dataset. A freely available public database, intended as a resource for researchers studying the immune response to SARS-CoV-2, is where the repertoires were released. The samples were drawn from two sources: the first 160 participants of the ongoing ImmuneRACE study, and some 1,300 subjects contributed by 6 global collaborators. Nearly every sample came with metadata listing a de-identified subject ID, COVID-19 status, age in years and sex. Where available, HLA class I and class II types were obtained from metadata supplied by the sample provider rather than from assay-based typing.

Samples from volunteer blood donors who had recovered from COVID-19 were contributed by a second Seattle source. Collaborating institutions collected whole blood in K2EDTA tubes following their own protocols. Collaborator samples were shipped for TCRbeta analysis as frozen whole blood, isolated PBMCs, or DNA extracted from either sample type. Regarding this clone: Its antigen specificity is not known. Nothing much larger sits one base from this clone, and base qualities are not available.

The paper as a whole reports these results and caveats: How much clinical and demographic metadata was included differed by source and by participant, and the metadata was provided uncurated.

The immunoSEQ Assay, a bias-controlled multiplex PCR, was used to amplify TCRbeta CDR3 regions from genomic DNA. The paper's processing steps were these. The number of nucleated cells in each sample was estimated from the amplification of reference gene primers within the assay. To quantify the absolute abundance of each unique TCRbeta CDR3 rearrangement, sequence reads were collapsed and filtered. For each sample, productive Simpson clonality was calculated as the square root of Simpson's diversity index across productive rearrangements. TCRdb retrieved this table from immuneACCESS and kept in-frame rearrangements only. Not all clones are present; in checked studies, unresolved V genes account for under half, and no reason is known for the remainder. V and J calls and clone size are given by that table; D and trimming were obtained from the DNA. In this sample the table shows about 250,000 clones, about 89% of which occur a single time. The leading ten clones occupy around 1.7% of the sample.

The sequence was obtained from a woman aged 60 to 75 who had recovered from COVID-19. The sequenced material came from peripheral blood.

CDR3 region: CSATGKETQYF. In nucleotide form, the sequence is TGCAGTGCTACAGGGAAGGAGACCCAGTACTTC. In this chain, TRBV20-1 is recombined with TRBJ2-5, and perhaps TRBD1 as D gene, on 5 matching bases. V is pared back by 4 bases and J by 5 bases, with 8 bases lying between the germline termini. CDR3 length: 11 amino acids, cysteine to phenylalanine. This entry keeps only the CDR3 DNA: 33 bases, framed from base 1. CDR1 and CDR2 are read off the germline V gene (reference sequence) as DFQATT and SNEGSKA.